The entry below gives a single TCR beta chain sequence along with its context. Its target is not known. This sample was taken from a study of cytomegalovirus exposure and HLA in healthy donors. Study-level results: A later analysis linked a missense variant in DCLRE1C to the trimming of TCR beta V and J genes.

With 60 Vbeta and 13 Jbeta primers, the PCR was carried out. Measured with immunoSEQ multiplex PCR; TCRdb has only the in-frame clones, and not every one. The table includes about 88,000 clones, around 90% detected once. The CDR3 sequence is 15 residues long. Germline V gene data show CDR1 as SGHRS and CDR2 as YFSETQ. The V gene lost 0 bases and the J gene lost 3 bases, with 9 bases spanning the gap. This receptor was obtained from a man younger than 30 in good health and CMV-seronegative. The sample was PBMCs. The chain joins TRBV5-1 to TRBJ2-2, with D hard to call. This chain's CDR3 is CASSLDGLHTGELFF. The CDR3 nucleotides are TGCGCCAGCAGCTTGGATGGCTTACACACCGGGGAGCTGTTTTTT. The full variable domain, completed using reference TRBV5-1 and TRBJ2-2, is KAGVTQTPRYLIKTRGQQVTLSCSPISGHRSVSWYQQTPGQGLQFLFEYFSETQRNKGNFPGRFSGRQFSNSRSEMNVSTLELGDSALYLCASSLDGLHTGELFFGEGSRLTVL.